This passage covers 32 T cell receptor beta chains from one sample sequenced in a study of immune heterogeneity within non-small cell lung tumors. The authors amplified TCR beta CDR3 by multiplex PCR with 32 V and 13 J primers. TCRdb re-analysed the multiplex PCR reads in MiXCR, keeping a single row per CDR3 protein. Here the sample spans roughly 15,000 distinct CDR3 sequences, 30% being singletons. At approximately 600 ng per sample, bulk tumor genomic DNA provided the template. Spaced far apart, several biopsies were taken from each primary tumor during surgery. These patients got curative surgery after being newly diagnosed with untreated non-small cell lung cancer. What was sequenced was lung tumor tissue. Source of these receptors: a woman aged 50 to 60 with non-small cell lung cancer.

Sample share makes this clonotype medium-sized. J is TRBJ2-1 and V is TRBV20-1, with 10 bases identical to TRBD2. J was trimmed by 9 bases and V by 2 bases; bases with no gene match: 13. Per germline, CDR1 DFQATT and CDR2 SNEGSKA (reference sequence). This CDR3 has 16 residues. The CDR3 loop reads CSARKARLAGVGEQFF. In DNA, the CDR3 is TGCAGTGCTAGAAAGGCACGGCTAGCGGGAGTTGGTGAGCAGTTCTTC.

This chain joins TRBV6-1 and TRBJ1-1; tentatively, D is TRBD1 (5 bases). The V and J ends lost 6 bases and 7 bases respectively, with 12 bases between them. Germline V gene sequence: CDR1 MNHNS, CDR2 SASEGT. The length of the CDR3 is 12 residues. CDR3 loop: CASSDEGREAFF. The CDR3 region has the DNA TGTGCCAGCAGCGACGAGGGGCGTGAAGCTTTCTTT.

The table lists this clonotype with a few counts. The CDR3 does not end in the conserved phenylalanine or tryptophan, so this is likely a read error. CDR3 nucleotides: TGTGCCAGCAGTCTGGACAGATATGGCTACACCTCC. Amino acid sequence: CASSLDRYGYTS. This chain joins TRBV4-2 and TRBJ1-2; weak D call: TRBD1 (6 bases). V lost 6 bases to trimming and J lost 5 bases, with 10 bases between them. CDR1 and CDR2 from the germline V gene are LGHNA and YNFKEQ. The CDR3 runs to 12 residues.

Concerning this clonotype itself: A single base separates this from a much larger clone, so it may be a read error. The chain is built from TRBV11-3 and TRBJ2-5; D gene ambiguous. V was cut by 8 bases and J by 1 base, with 8 bases left in between. The CDR3 consists of 12 residues. The germline V gene has CDR1 SGHNT and CDR2 YENEEA. This chain's CDR3 is CASYGSQETQYF. CDR3 nucleotides: TGTGCCAGCTACGGCTCCCAAGAGACCCAGTACTTC.

This clonotype has a count of ten or more. CDR3: CASSQDREGQNYGYTF. The CDR3 nucleotides are TGTGCCAGCAGCCAAGATCGGGAGGGCCAAAACTATGGCTACACCTTC. The V gene is TRBV4-2, the J gene TRBJ1-2, with D unclear. V lost 0 bases and J 2 bases, leaving 13 bases between the germline ends. Germline loops: CDR1 LGHNA, CDR2 YNFKEQ. CDR3 size: 16 residues.

This clonotype appeared many times. This sequence joins TRBV27 and TRBJ2-5; tentatively, D is TRBD2 (7 bases). V was trimmed by 1 base and J by 2 bases, leaving 20 bases between them. This CDR3 has 18 amino acids. Germline CDR1 MNHEY, CDR2 SMNVEV (reference sequence). The CDR3 bases are TGTGCCAGCAGTTTATGGGCCCTAGGGGGGGTGGCTCAAGAGACCCAGTACTTC. Its translation is CASSLWALGGVAQETQYF.

This clonotype was observed many times. The chain uses TRBV20-1 and TRBJ1-6; D ambiguous. V was trimmed by 1 base and J by 7 bases, leaving 8 bases between them. Germline loops: CDR1 DFQATT, CDR2 SNEGSKA (reference sequence). The CDR3 is 13 residues long. The CDR3 sequence: CSARGRSNSPLHF. CDR3 coding DNA: TGCAGTGCTAGAGGACGGTCGAATTCACCCCTCCACTTT.

Worth noting for this clonotype: Since a much larger clone is just one base distant, this may be a read error. The rearrangement uses TRBV7-8 and TRBJ2-5, with TRBD1 matching over 9 bases. The CDR3 loop spans 13 amino acids. In germline, CDR1 is SGHVS, CDR2 FQNEAQ. The V segment lost 5 bases and the J segment 5 bases; nucleotides outside the gene matches: 3. The chain's CDR3 is CASSHGQGETQYF. The CDR3 DNA reads TGTGCCAGCAGCCATGGACAGGGGGAGACCCAGTACTTC.

The gene calls are TRBV10-3 and TRBJ2-3; D might be TRBD1 (5 bases). V was cut by 3 bases and J by 3 bases, with 13 bases left in between. The CDR3 consists of 15 residues. Germline CDR1 is ENHRY and CDR2 is SYGVKD. The DNA of the CDR3 is TGTGCCATCAGTGACCAGGGAAGGAGTACAGATACGCAGTATTTT. Protein sequence: CAISDQGRSTDTQYF.

Notes on this clonotype: This may be a read error, as it is one base from a much larger clone. This chain uses TRBV24-1 with TRBJ2-1; 9 bases fit TRBD2. The CDR3 spans 17 residues. Germline lookup yields CDR1 KGHDR and CDR2 SFDVKD. CDR3 sequence: CATSYLDGGGASNEQFF. CDR3 in DNA: TGTGCCACCAGTTATTTGGATGGCGGGGGGGCTTCCAATGAGCAGTTCTTC.

This clonotype was counted many times. The rearrangement links TRBV24-1 to TRBJ1-2; perhaps TRBD1 as D (5 bases). CDR1 and CDR2 (germline): KGHDR, SFDVKD. The CDR3 covers 12 residues. The ends were cut back, 5 bases at V and 8 bases at J, with 11 bases in the middle. This CDR3 is CATSAPGGGYTF. Written as DNA, the CDR3 is TGTGCCACCAGTGCCCCGGGGGGAGGCTACACCTTC.

This clonotype was detected many times. The J gene is TRBJ2-7, the V gene TRBV14, with 8 bases lining up with TRBD2. From germline, CDR1 is SGHDN and CDR2 FVKESK. J was trimmed by 2 bases and V by 4 bases; bases with no gene match: 7. The CDR3 totals 15 residues. CDR3 protein: CASSRGTSFTYEQYF. The CDR3 coding sequence is TGTGCCAGCAGCCGCGGGACTAGTTTTACCTACGAGCAGTACTTC.

This clonotype was counted ten times or more. The rearrangement links TRBV19 to TRBJ2-1; D is undetermined. Germline CDR1 and CDR2: LNHDA and SQIVND (reference sequence). V was trimmed by 0 bases and J by 4 bases, leaving 4 bases between them. This CDR3 is 13 amino acids long. CDR3 sequence (DNA): TGTGCCAGTAGTATAGAGGCGTACAATGAGCAGTTCTTC. Translating gives CASSIEAYNEQFF.

This clonotype came up many times. V usage is TRBV20-1 and J usage is TRBJ2-3; D may be TRBD1 or TRBD2 (5 bases each). Trimming left V 4 bases short and J 2 bases short, with 10 bases between. CDR3 length: 13 amino acids. CDR1 and CDR2 (germline): DFQATT, SNEGSKA (reference sequence). CDR3 sequence reads: CSAKGDATDTQYF. Written as DNA, the CDR3 is TGCAGTGCTAAAGGGGACGCCACAGATACGCAGTATTTT.

This clonotype was counted many times. The rearrangement links TRBV18 to TRBJ1-6; D is perhaps TRBD1 (5 bases). V lost 1 base, J lost 9 bases, and 13 bases lay in between. CDR1 and CDR2 from the germline V gene are KGHSH and LQKENI. The CDR3 has 15 residues. The CDR3 sequence is CASSPQGSRGSPLHF. In DNA form, the CDR3 reads TGTGCCAGCTCACCACAGGGCTCGAGGGGTTCACCCCTCCACTTT.

The chain combines TRBV28 with TRBJ1-2; 7 nucleotides match TRBD1. Trimming took 5 bases from V and 0 from J; bases not matched to a gene: 12. CDR1 and CDR2 (germline): MDHEN, SYDVKM. This CDR3 spans 17 amino acids. The CDR3 DNA is TGTGCCAGCAGTCCCCCCCCGACAGGGCTCGCTAACTATGGCTACACCTTC. Its translation: CASSPPPTGLANYGYTF.

This clonotype was recorded many times. Germline is not matched at one junction end, which may reflect a read error. The V and J genes are TRBV7-7 and TRBJ1-3, with D perhaps TRBD1 (5 bases). Germline-derived CDR1 and CDR2 are SSHAT and FNYEAQ (reference sequence). CDR3 size: 13 residues. The CDR3 DNA is TGTGCTAGCAGCCAGGGCTCTGGAAACACCATATATTTT. Protein sequence: CASSQGSGNTIYF.

For this clonotype: A much larger clonotype is one base distant, so this may be a read error. The chain uses TRBV19 and TRBJ1-5; 9 bases fit TRBD1. Per germline, CDR1 LNHDA and CDR2 SQIVND (reference sequence). This CDR3 region has 15 residues. V shed 3 bases, J shed 9 bases, and the junction held 9 bases outside the gene matches. The CDR3 is CASSIVTGGIRPQHF. Here the CDR3 DNA reads TGTGCCAGTAGTATTGTGACAGGGGGTATTCGGCCCCAGCATTTT. Drawing the rest from reference TRBV19 and TRBJ1-5, the complete variable domain is DGGITQSPKYLFRKEGQNVTLSCEQNLNHDAMYWYRQDPGQGLRLIYYSQIVNDFQKGDIAEGYSVSREKKESFPLTVTSAQKNPTAFYLCASSIVTGGIRPQHFGDGTRLSIL.

This clonotype has only a few counts. The V call is TRBV12-5, the J call TRBJ1-3, with D uncertain. The ends were cut back, 5 bases at V and 1 base at J, with 12 bases in the middle. The CDR3 contains 15 residues. Germline V gives CDR1 LGHNT, CDR2 FRNRAP. The DNA of the CDR3 is TGTGCTAGTGGTCCCCGCGGCCCGTCTGGAAACACCATATATTTT. Translating it yields CASGPRGPSGNTIYF.

This chain connects TRBV6-2 or TRBV6-3 to TRBJ2-7; a weak D match, TRBD1 (6 bases). Trimming left V 4 bases short and J 6 bases short, with 25 bases between. Germline CDR1 MNHEY, CDR2 SVGEGT. This CDR3 is built from 17 residues. The CDR3: CASSSPPPGSGGGEQYF. Written as DNA, the CDR3 is TGTGCCAGCAGTTCCCCCCCCCCCGGAAGTGGGGGCGGCGAGCAGTACTTC.

This clonotype was detected ten times or more. The chain employs TRBV6-1 and TRBJ2-1; possibly TRBD2 for D (5 bases). With 7 bases removed from V and 0 bases from J, the gap between germline ends came to 13 bases. The CDR3 length is 15 residues. Germline V gene sequence: CDR1 MNHNS, CDR2 SASEGT. CDR3 bases: TGTGCCAGCACCCCCTGGGAGAGCTCCTACAATGAGCAGTTCTTC. Translated, it gives CASTPWESSYNEQFF.

In regard to this clonotype: At one boundary the junction diverges from the germline segment, which might be a read error. The rearrangement uses TRBV27 and TRBJ1-1, with 8 bases aligning to TRBD1. Germline loops: CDR1 MNHEY, CDR2 SMNVEV (reference sequence). The CDR3 has 13 amino acids. CDR3 residues: CASRDRVSTEAFF. For the CDR3, the DNA is TGTGCCAGCAGGGACAGGGTTAGCACTGAGGCTTTCTTT.

This clonotype is medium-sized. The chain has TRBV2 and TRBJ1-2; D is possibly TRBD1 (5 bases). The germline CDR1 and CDR2 sequences are SNHLY and FYNNEI. The CDR3 is 14 amino acids. Trimming removed 7 bases at V and 2 bases at J, with 14 bases between. CDR3 protein: CASNKKGENYGYTF. The CDR3 nucleotides read TGTGCCAGCAACAAGAAAGGGGAGAACTATGGCTACACCTTC.

This clonotype occurred many times. The chain combines TRBV9 with TRBJ2-3; D is undetermined. Germline V lookup: CDR1 SGDLS, CDR2 YYNGEE. The CDR3 spans 13 residues. V was shortened by 3 bases and J by 4 bases, with 9 bases between the two germline ends. Here the CDR3 reads CASSAYNPDTQYF. In DNA form, the CDR3 reads TGTGCCAGCAGCGCCTATAATCCAGATACGCAGTATTTT.

This clonotype has a handful of counts. The CDR3 reads CASSFPPQGRGNQPQHF. The CDR3 region has the DNA TGTGCCAGCAGTTTCCCCCCTCAGGGGAGGGGTAATCAGCCCCAGCATTTT. This chain uses TRBV28 with TRBJ1-5; D may be TRBD1 (6 bases). Deletions cut 3 bases from V and 4 bases from J, with 19 bases between. The length of the CDR3 is 17 residues. The V gene's germline CDR1 is MDHEN and CDR2 SYDVKM.

To note about this clonotype: It is likely a read error, because the conserved phenylalanine at the end of the CDR3 is missing. The chain employs TRBV6-1 and TRBJ1-5; maybe TRBD1 (6 bases). The CDR3 sequence is 15 residues long. The V gene lost 6 bases and the J gene lost 4 bases, with 16 bases spanning the gap. CDR1 is MNHNS and CDR2 is SASEGT in the germline V gene. This CDR3 reads CASRQRQVVNQPQHL. CDR3 coding DNA: TGTGCCAGCAGGCAAAGACAGGTGGTGAATCAGCCCCAGCATCTT.

Turning to this clonotype: A read error is possible here, since a much larger clone lies one base away. This sequence joins TRBV6-2 or TRBV6-3 and TRBJ2-3, with 11 bases that match TRBD1. The germline V gene has CDR1 MNHEY and CDR2 SVGEGT. The CDR3 totals 16 residues. The J segment lost 6 bases and the V segment lost 6 bases, leaving 11 bases of the junction unmatched. The CDR3 loop is CASSYGGQGGSDTQYF. DNA of the CDR3: TGTGCCAGCAGCTACGGGGGACAGGGGGGCTCGGATACGCAGTATTTT.

Many counts were recorded for this clonotype. This chain joins TRBV30 and TRBJ2-1; D unclear. Germline assignment: CDR1 GTSNPN and CDR2 SVGIG (reference sequence). The CDR3 contains 12 residues. V was shortened by 2 bases and J by 3 bases, with 5 bases between the two germline ends. The CDR3 is CAWSWRYNEQFF. DNA of the CDR3: TGTGCCTGGAGTTGGCGCTACAATGAGCAGTTCTTC.

The chain carries TRBV5-8 and TRBJ1-2; D remains ambiguous. The CDR3 length is 15 residues. Between the trimmed V and J ends, which lost 3 bases and 2 bases, there was a span of 14 bases. The V gene's germline CDR1 is SGHTS and CDR2 YDEGEE. Written as DNA, the CDR3 is TGTGCCAGCAGCTCCGGGATGTTTGGCAACTATGGCTACACCTTC. Translated, it gives CASSSGMFGNYGYTF.

The rearrangement joins TRBV6-2 or TRBV6-3 to TRBJ2-7; maybe TRBD2 (5 bases). This CDR3 is 12 amino acids long. Germline values: CDR1 MNHEY, CDR2 SVGEGT. V lost 10 bases and J 0 bases, leaving 10 bases between the germline ends. The CDR3 protein is CATSGGSYEQYF. The CDR3 nucleotides read TGTGCCACGAGTGGAGGCTCCTACGAGCAGTACTTC.

For this clonotype: This may be a read error: a much more frequent sequence differs by one nucleotide. The chain carries TRBV28 and TRBJ2-2, with TRBD2 matching 7 bases. CDR3 length equals 21 residues. Looked up from germline, CDR1 is MDHEN and CDR2 is SYDVKM. The V segment lost 2 bases and the J segment 4 bases; nucleotides outside the gene matches: 22. The CDR3 reads CASSLRWGGLSGYLSTGELFF. DNA of the CDR3: TGTGCCAGCAGTTTACGATGGGGTGGACTTAGCGGGTACTTGAGCACCGGGGAGCTGTTTTTT.

This clonotype was detected ten times or more. This chain connects TRBV2 to TRBJ2-7, with D unclear. V was shortened by 5 bases and J by 1 base, with 6 bases between the two germline ends. Germline V CDR1 and CDR2: SNHLY, FYNNEI. The CDR3 loop spans 12 amino acids. The CDR3 reads CASSPQSYEQYF. The CDR3 coding sequence is TGTGCCAGCAGTCCACAATCCTACGAGCAGTACTTC.